Shown below are 3 T cell receptor beta chains from a single sample sequenced in a study of blood T cells in healthy people across ages. Alongside a J-beta primer mix, a sample-barcoded 5' primer served in a second PCR lasting about 7 to 11 cycles. TCRdb re-called the 5' RACE reads with MiXCR, one entry per CDR3 protein. The sample contains fewer than 750,000 distinct CDR3 sequences, under 65% of which appear only once. The material sequenced was blood. The receptors were gathered from a woman of 80 years or more in good health.

This clonotype came up a few times. This chain links TRBV7-9 with TRBJ2-7; TRBD1 aligns across 7 bases. V shed 6 bases and J 2 bases; nucleotides not matched to a gene: 10. Germline CDR1 reads SEHNR; CDR2 reads FQNEAQ (reference sequence). This CDR3 is built from 15 residues. The CDR3 coding sequence is TGTGCCAGCAGAACAAAGACAGGGACAACCTACGAGCAGTACTTC. Amino acid sequence: CASRTKTGTTYEQYF.

This clonotype was picked up many times. V usage is TRBV3-1 and J usage is TRBJ2-1; D is perhaps TRBD2 (5 bases). CDR1 is LGHDT and CDR2 is YNNKEL in the germline V gene (reference sequence). The CDR3 contains 13 residues. Trimming took 7 bases from V and 4 from J, leaving 11 bases between them. The DNA for the CDR3 is TGTGCCAGCACCGGGGATTTGTACAATGAGCAGTTCTTC. Its translation is CASTGDLYNEQFF.

This clonotype showed up just a few times. The chain carries TRBV5-1 and TRBJ1-1; TRBD1 aligns across 10 bases. Trimming took 2 bases from V and 1 from J; bases not matched to a gene: 5. CDR3 size: 16 residues. CDR1 and CDR2 (germline): SGHRS, YFSETQ. The CDR3 loop reads CASSLQWTGGNTEAFF. The CDR3 DNA reads TGCGCCAGCAGCTTACAATGGACAGGGGGGAACACTGAAGCTTTCTTT. Variable domain in full (rest from reference TRBV5-1 and TRBJ1-1): KAGVTQTPRYLIKTRGQQVTLSCSPISGHRSVSWYQQTPGQGLQFLFEYFSETQRNKGNFPGRFSGRQFSNSRSEMNVSTLELGDSALYLCASSLQWTGGNTEAFFGQGTRLTVV.